This T cell receptor (beta chain) appears in the sequencing data of a study of blood T cell repertoires in COVID-19. Study-level information: The United States, Italy and Spain supplied acute and convalescent COVID-19 samples. From T cells, B-cell-depleted T cells, or PBMCs came the material, which was cDNA or gDNA.

V was cut by 1 base and J by 3 bases, with 14 bases left in between. There are 16 residues in the CDR3. The germline CDR1 and CDR2 sequences are MGHRA and YSYEKL. Original data processing: Amplification of reference gene primers provided the estimated nucleated cell counts. Generated by immunoSEQ multiplex PCR, the TCRdb table keeps only in-frame clones and is missing some. The D gene and trimming were derived from the DNA, and the V and J assignments and clone size from that table. The repertoire holds about 310,000 clones, with about nine tenths as singletons. The chain joins TRBV4-1 to TRBJ2-3; D is ambiguous. The sample was peripheral blood. The source is a man over 45 with active or convalescent COVID-19. CDR3 bases: TGCGCCAGCAGCCAAGTTAATCTAGTTAGTACAGATACGCAGTATTTT. It encodes CASSQVNLVSTDTQYF.